This is a list of T cell receptor beta chains from one sample in a study of tumor-infiltrating lymphocytes in primary liver carcinoma. TCRdb called the multiplex PCR reads again in MiXCR, with one record for every CDR3 protein. The sample contains over 250,000 distinct CDR3 sequences, more than 55% of which appear only once. Sequences were obtained from peripheral blood. The source of these receptors is a woman aged 25 to 39 with primary liver carcinoma and hepatitis B virus infection. Each CDR3 is given without its conserved first and last residue. Each record gives: V gene, J gene, CDR3 protein.

>TRBV6-2/TRBV6-3|TRBJ2-7
VSSSVNSYEQY
>TRBV12-3/TRBV12-4|TRBJ1-2
ASNLAGGGGYGYT
>TRBV29-1|TRBJ1-1
SARQGENTEAF
>TRBV13|TRBJ2-2
ASSQSTRGTGELF
>TRBV6-5|TRBJ2-1
ASGRDESYNEQF
>TRBV12-3/TRBV12-4|TRBJ2-1
ASSLAGQVGNEQF
>TRBV2|TRBJ2-3
ASRAASGSGDTQY
>TRBV6-1|TRBJ2-7
ASSDSLQGLFSYEQY
>TRBV7-9|TRBJ2-1
TSSRRGAGLGNEQF
>TRBV14|TRBJ1-2
ASNQDQRQIDDYT
>TRBV5-5|TRBJ2-1
DSSLIARNEQF
>TRBV4-1|TRBJ1-5
ASSHPAVNPGAPKQPQH
>TRBV29-1|TRBJ2-3
SVEVAESQY
>TRBV7-9|TRBJ2-1
ASSYQFGTGKQF
>TRBV12-3/TRBV12-4|TRBJ2-1
ASSTPWLGDEQF
>TRBV4-1|TRBJ2-7
ASSRGLAGGLEQY
>TRBV11-2|TRBJ2-1
ASSSHTRRSYNEQF
>TRBV4-2|TRBJ2-5
ASSQDRSSGSRETQY
>TRBV6-5|TRBJ2-3
VSGRRGQYTDTQY
>TRBV11-2|TRBJ2-5
VSNPRLARETQY
>TRBV5-5|TRBJ2-7
ASSVALEGYEQY
>TRBV11-2|TRBJ2-5
ASSLDPETQY
>TRBV11-2|TRBJ2-7
ASSRQGAVQY
>TRBV24-1|TRBJ2-2
ATSDSRGPTGELF
>TRBV28|TRBJ2-3
ASTKPGLAAYGTQY
>TRBV11-1|TRBJ2-5
ANSSPGNLQETQY
>TRBV5-1|TRBJ2-7
ASSLGASGKQTYEQY
>TRBV11-2|TRBJ2-1
ASSSIRGLTGDEEQF
>TRBV11-1|TRBJ2-1
ASSQPGLAGGHNGQF
>TRBV12-3/TRBV12-4|TRBJ1-5
ASSSGSAGNQSQH
>TRBV12-3/TRBV12-4|TRBJ2-1
ASSWTHGGHTSGARNNEQF
>TRBV2|TRBJ1-5
ASSDQGGQPQH
>TRBV4-1|TRBJ2-7
ASSQPTSGSSYEEY
>TRBV12-3/TRBV12-4|TRBJ1-6
ASSFGGSYNSPLH
>TRBV12-3/TRBV12-4|TRBJ1-1
ASSFGPGEKAC